The clone carrying this T cell receptor beta chain was detected ten times or more. Its antigen is not known. These data are taken from a study of T cells in Graves' hyperthyroidism and ophthalmopathy. Study context: Any treatment followed the collection of peripheral blood at initial diagnosis. Study conclusions and caveats: Ophthalmopathy onset followed model prediction by a median about 6.9 months.

The germline V gene has CDR1 SGHRS and CDR2 YFSETQ. The CDR3 totals 15 residues. Trimming removed 7 bases from V and 2 bases from J, with 17 bases in between. RNA transcripts provided the source from which TCR beta CDR3 regions were amplified. TCR CDR3 underwent first-round RT-PCR with the HTBI primer set. TCRdb re-called the multiplex PCR reads with MiXCR, one entry per CDR3 protein. The profile covers approximately 630,000 distinct CDR3 sequences, with 16% appearing a single time and less than 4.5% taken by the ten largest. The receptor comes from a woman in her thirties with Graves' hyperthyroidism. The rearrangement joins TRBV5-1 to TRBJ2-3; D may be TRBD2 (7 bases). Input material: blood. The CDR3 nucleotides are TGCGCCAGCTCAAAAAGGGGGGGCGACACAGATACGCAGTATTTT. Its protein is CASSKRGGDTDTQYF.